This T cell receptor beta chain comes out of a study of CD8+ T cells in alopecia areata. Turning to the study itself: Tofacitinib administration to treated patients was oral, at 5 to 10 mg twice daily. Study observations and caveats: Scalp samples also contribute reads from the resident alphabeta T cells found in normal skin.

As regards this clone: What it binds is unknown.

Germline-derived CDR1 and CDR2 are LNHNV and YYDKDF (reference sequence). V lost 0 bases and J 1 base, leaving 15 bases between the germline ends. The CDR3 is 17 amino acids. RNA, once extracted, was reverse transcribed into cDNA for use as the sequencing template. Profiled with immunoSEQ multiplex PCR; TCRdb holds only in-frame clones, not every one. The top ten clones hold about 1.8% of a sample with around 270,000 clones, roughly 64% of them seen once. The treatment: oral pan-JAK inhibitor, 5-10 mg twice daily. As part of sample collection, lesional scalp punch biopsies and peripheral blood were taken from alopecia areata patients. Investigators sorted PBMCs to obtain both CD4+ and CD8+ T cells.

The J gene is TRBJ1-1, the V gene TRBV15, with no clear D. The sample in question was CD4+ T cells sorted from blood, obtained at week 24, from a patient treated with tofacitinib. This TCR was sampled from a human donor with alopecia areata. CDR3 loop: CATSRDSSRIRNTEAFF. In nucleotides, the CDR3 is TGTGCCACCAGCAGAGATTCATCTCGGATACGGAACACTGAAGCTTTCTTT.